These 10 T cell receptor beta chains were sequenced from one sample in a study of blood T cell repertoires in COVID-19. The repertoire was sequenced with immunoSEQ multiplex PCR; TCRdb's copy has only in-frame clones and lacks some. The data hold 200,000 to 250,000 clones, with roughly 84% observed a single time. Sequencing was carried out using peripheral blood. The receptors stem from a human donor in a cohort sampled during active COVID-19.

The chain is built from TRBV11-2 and TRBJ2-2; D is unresolved. Germline V CDR1 and CDR2: SGHAT, FQNNGV. This CDR3 has 11 residues. The V and J ends lost 5 bases and 7 bases respectively, with 5 bases between them. CDR3 sequence (DNA): TGTGCCAGCAGCCTTAACGGGGAGCTGTTTTTT. Amino acids: CASSLNGELFF.

The chain recombines TRBV9 with TRBJ1-3; D ambiguous. This CDR3 region has 17 residues. CDR1 and CDR2 (germline): SGDLS, YYNGEE. V dropped 0 bases and J dropped 1 base, with 14 bases sitting between them. The CDR3 protein is CASSVGGPGGSGNTIYF. CDR3 in DNA: TGTGCCAGCAGCGTAGGTGGCCCCGGAGGATCTGGAAACACCATATATTTT.

CDR3 sequence (DNA): TGTGCCAGCAGCCGTTTGGGACTGACAGAACAGTATTTT. Translated: CASSRLGLTEQYF. The genes are TRBV14 and TRBJ2-3; maybe TRBD2 (6 bases). Germline lookup yields CDR1 SGHDN and CDR2 FVKESK. The CDR3 has 13 amino acids. The V end was cut by 4 bases, the J end by 12 bases, with 17 bases between.

The J gene is TRBJ1-1, the V gene TRBV11-2; D unclear. V shed 1 base and J shed 1 base, with 13 bases lying between them. CDR1 is SGHAT and CDR2 is FQNNGV in the germline V gene. The CDR3 length is 16 residues. The CDR3 sequence: CASSLGASTGNTEAFF. The CDR3 DNA is TGTGCCAGCAGCTTAGGAGCTAGCACGGGGAACACTGAAGCTTTCTTT.

This chain uses TRBV5-1 with TRBJ2-7; D is perhaps TRBD2 (6 bases). Germline V gives CDR1 SGHRS, CDR2 YFSETQ. V gave up 4 bases and J gave up 7 bases, with 18 bases separating them. There are 14 residues in the CDR3. CDR3 residues: CASSPGTATGEQYF. CDR3 nucleotides: TGCGCCAGCAGCCCCGGGACTGCAACCGGGGAGCAGTACTTC.

The chain uses TRBV6-6 and TRBJ2-7, with a tentative D call TRBD2 (5 bases). The V end was cut by 2 bases, the J end by 1 base, with 12 bases between. The CDR3 length is 15 residues. Germline loops: CDR1 MNHNY, CDR2 SVGAGI (reference sequence). This CDR3 is CASSYVVGDSYEQYF. In nucleotides, the CDR3 is TGTGCCAGCAGTTACGTGGTCGGGGATTCCTACGAGCAGTACTTC.

This chain uses TRBV15 with TRBJ2-1; maybe TRBD2 (6 bases). Germline CDR1 and CDR2: LNHNV and YYDKDF (reference sequence). The CDR3 consists of 13 residues. The V end was cut by 4 bases, the J end by 8 bases, with 12 bases between. Written as DNA, the CDR3 is TGTGCCACCAGCACGACTAGTCTCCATGAGCAGTTCTTC. Amino acid sequence: CATSTTSLHEQFF.

The J gene is TRBJ2-1, the V gene TRBV4-2; D might be TRBD2 (6 bases). V was trimmed by 0 bases and J by 7 bases, leaving 10 bases between them. The CDR3 is 14 amino acids. Germline lookup yields CDR1 LGHNA and CDR2 YNFKEQ. This CDR3 is CASSQEARGNEQFF. The CDR3, as DNA: TGTGCCAGCAGCCAAGAGGCCCGGGGGAATGAGCAGTTCTTC.

This chain joins TRBV5-8 and TRBJ1-1; TRBD1 is a possible D gene (6 bases). The CDR3 extends over 17 amino acids. Germline V gene lookup returns CDR1 SGHTS and CDR2 YDEGEE. V was pared by 1 base and J by 5 bases, with 21 bases between. The CDR3 sequence: CASSLSQGRGRVTEAFF. CDR3 in DNA: TGTGCCAGCAGCTTGTCACAGGGACGTGGCCGGGTTACTGAAGCTTTCTTT.

V is TRBV5-1 and J is TRBJ1-2, with D unresolved. CDR1 and CDR2 (germline): SGHRS, YFSETQ. Trimming shortened V by 0 bases and J by 7 bases, and 10 bases separated the two germline ends. This CDR3 contains 13 residues. The CDR3 DNA reads TGCGCCAGCAGCTTGGGGCAGGCGGGTGGCTACACCTTC. It specifies CASSLGQAGGYTF.